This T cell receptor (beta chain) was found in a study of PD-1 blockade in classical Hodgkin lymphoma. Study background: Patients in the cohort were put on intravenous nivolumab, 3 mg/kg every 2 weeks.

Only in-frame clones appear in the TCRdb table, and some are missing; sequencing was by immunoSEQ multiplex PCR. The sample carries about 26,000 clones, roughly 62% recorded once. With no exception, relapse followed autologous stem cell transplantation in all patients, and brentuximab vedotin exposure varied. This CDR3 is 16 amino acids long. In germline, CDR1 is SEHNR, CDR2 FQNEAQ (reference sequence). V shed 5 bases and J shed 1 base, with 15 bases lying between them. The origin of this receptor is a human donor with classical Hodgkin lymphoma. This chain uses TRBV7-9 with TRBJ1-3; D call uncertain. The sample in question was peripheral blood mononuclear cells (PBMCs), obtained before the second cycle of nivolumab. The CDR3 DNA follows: TGTGCCAGCAGCACCAACGGGTGGGGATCTGGAAACACCATATATTTT. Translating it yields CASSTNGWGSGNTIYF. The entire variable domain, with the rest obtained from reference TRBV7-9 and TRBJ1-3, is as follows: DTGVSQNPRHKITKRGQNVTFRCDPISEHNRLYWYRQTLGQGPEFLTYFQNEAQLEKSRLLSDRFSAERPKGSFSTLEIQRTEQGDSAMYLCASSTNGWGSGNTIYFGEGSWLTVV.